The 19 T cell receptor beta chains reported below all come from one sample, sequenced in a study of shared clonotypes between healthy human individuals. Profiling relied on immunoSEQ multiplex PCR, and the TCRdb table lists in-frame clones only, not all of them. The table lists under 2,000,000 clones, 85% to 95% of them singletons. The naive CD8 subset, CD45RO-negative cells positively selected for CCR7, excluded terminally differentiated effector memory CD45RA+ cells. Sequences were obtained from naive CD8+ T cells sorted from blood. The receptors were sampled from a man between 18 and 35 years old in good health.

V gene TRBV11-1 combines with J gene TRBJ2-5; 11 nucleotides match TRBD1. V gave up 5 bases and J gave up 5 bases; unmatched junction bases: 7. Germline V gene data show CDR1 as SGHAT and CDR2 as FQDESV (reference sequence). The CDR3 sequence is 15 residues long. The CDR3 is CASSRTGGERETQYF. DNA of the CDR3: TGTGCCAGCAGCAGGACAGGGGGCGAGAGGGAGACCCAGTACTTC.

The chain uses TRBV13 and TRBJ2-7; D possibly corresponds to TRBD2 (5 bases). V lost 0 bases and J 2 bases, leaving 11 bases between the germline ends. The CDR3 is made up of 15 amino acids. Germline CDR1 is PRHDT and CDR2 is FYEKMQ (reference sequence). The CDR3, as DNA: TGTGCCAGCAGCTTAGGCCAGAGCGGTGCCTACGAGCAGTACTTC. Translated: CASSLGQSGAYEQYF.

V and J are TRBV6-5 and TRBJ2-7; tentatively, D is TRBD2 (7 bases). The germline CDR1 and CDR2 sequences are MNHEY and SVGAGI. Trimming left V 6 bases short and J 1 base short, with 13 bases between. CDR3 length: 14 residues. In DNA form, the CDR3 reads TGTGCCAGCAGCCAAGGGGGGGAATCCTACGAGCAGTACTTC. This translates into CASSQGGESYEQYF.

This clone has only one observation. J is TRBJ1-1 and V is TRBV6-5, with D perhaps TRBD1 (5 bases). Trimming removed 5 bases from V and 0 bases from J, with 13 bases in between. This CDR3 has 15 amino acids. Germline CDR1 MNHEY, CDR2 SVGAGI. CDR3 DNA: TGTGCCAGCAGTGCCCCTGGACAAATGAACACTGAAGCTTTCTTT. It codes for CASSAPGQMNTEAFF.

The chain joins TRBV27 to TRBJ2-5; 8 positions match TRBD2. The CDR3 length is 14 residues. Per germline, CDR1 MNHEY and CDR2 SMNVEV (reference sequence). The V and J ends lost 2 bases and 3 bases, in that order; junction bases with no gene match: 2. This CDR3 reads CASSLGRGEETQYF. The CDR3, as DNA: TGTGCCAGCAGTTTAGGGCGGGGGGAAGAGACCCAGTACTTC.

The chain couples TRBV12-5 to TRBJ2-3; a possible D gene is TRBD2 (6 bases). Germline lookup yields CDR1 LGHNT and CDR2 FRNRAP. The CDR3 extends over 17 amino acids. V was trimmed by 0 bases and J by 2 bases, leaving 15 bases between them. The CDR3 DNA reads as TGTGCTAGTGGTTTGGTACCAGGTGCGGGATCCACAGATACGCAGTATTTT. Its translation is CASGLVPGAGSTDTQYF. The entire variable domain, with the rest obtained from reference TRBV12-5 and TRBJ2-3, is as follows: DARVTQTPRHKVTEMGQEVTMRCQPILGHNTVFWYRQTMMQGLELLAYFRNRAPLDDSGMPKDRFSAEMPDATLATLKIQPSEPRDSAVYFCASGLVPGAGSTDTQYFGPGTRLTVL.

Worth noting for this clone: The identical CDR3 is also encoded by other nucleotide sequences in the sample. V and J are TRBV5-1 and TRBJ1-1; a weak D match, TRBD1 (5 bases). V was shortened by 0 bases and J by 0 bases, with 9 bases between the two germline ends. This CDR3 has 15 amino acids. Germline V gives CDR1 SGHRS, CDR2 YFSETQ. This CDR3 reads CASSLGPGLNTEAFF. CDR3 in DNA: TGCGCCAGCAGCTTGGGTCCAGGGCTGAACACTGAAGCTTTCTTT. The full variable domain, with the rest looked up from reference TRBV5-1 and TRBJ1-1, is KAGVTQTPRYLIKTRGQQVTLSCSPISGHRSVSWYQQTPGQGLQFLFEYFSETQRNKGNFPGRFSGRQFSNSRSEMNVSTLELGDSALYLCASSLGPGLNTEAFFGQGTRLTVV.

The chain carries TRBV13 and TRBJ2-5; D remains ambiguous. Germline V gene sequence: CDR1 PRHDT, CDR2 FYEKMQ (reference sequence). The V and J ends lost 1 base and 3 bases respectively, with 12 bases between them. CDR3 length: 15 amino acids. CDR3 DNA: TGTGCCAGCAGCTTAGTTGGGATTGGGAAAGAGACCCAGTACTTC. This encodes CASSLVGIGKETQYF.

The genes are TRBV5-4 and TRBJ2-5; 7 bases fit TRBD1. The CDR3 totals 12 residues. V was pared by 6 bases and J by 3 bases, with 2 bases of the junction left unmatched. Germline values: CDR1 SGHNT, CDR2 YYREEE (reference sequence). The CDR3 DNA follows: TGTGCCAGCACCGGACAGGAAGAGACCCAGTACTTC. Amino acids: CASTGQEETQYF.

The chain has TRBV7-8 and TRBJ2-5, with TRBD1 as a possible D gene (6 bases). Germline CDR1 SGHVS, CDR2 FQNEAQ. Deletions cut 2 bases from V and 3 bases from J, with 16 bases between. The CDR3 totals 16 residues. This chain's CDR3 is CASSLTLGTPEETQYF. The CDR3, as DNA: TGTGCCAGCAGCTTAACCCTCGGGACACCAGAAGAGACCCAGTACTTC. Full variable domain (missing parts from reference TRBV7-8 and TRBJ2-5): GAGVSQSPRYKVAKRGQDVALRCDPISGHVSLFWYQQALGQGPEFLTYFQNEAQLDKSGLPSDRFFAERPEGSVSTLKIQRTQQEDSAVYLCASSLTLGTPEETQYFGPGTRLLVL.

This chain connects TRBV7-8 to TRBJ2-3, with 7 bases matching TRBD2. The junction had 10 bases not matched to a gene; V was cut back by 4 bases and J by 6 bases. The CDR3 totals 15 residues. Germline V CDR1 and CDR2: SGHVS, FQNEAQ. CDR3 nucleotide sequence: TGTGCCAGCAGCTGGGGACTGGGGGGGTTCGATACGCAGTATTTT. Translation: CASSWGLGGFDTQYF.

This rearrangement joins TRBV30 to TRBJ2-2; D is ambiguous. The V end lost 3 bases, the J end lost 4 bases, and 6 bases lay between the germline ends. The CDR3 runs to 12 residues. Germline CDR1 reads GTSNPN; CDR2 reads SVGIG (reference sequence). CDR3 in DNA: TGTGCCTGGAGCCCCCCCACCGGGGAGCTGTTTTTT. This sequence encodes CAWSPPTGELFF.

The table lists this clone with a few counts. Other DNA sequences in the sample encode the same CDR3. V and J are TRBV6-5 and TRBJ2-7; 8 bases map to TRBD1. Germline trimming cut 0 bases from V and 0 bases from J; bases unmatched to any gene: 4. Per the germline V gene, CDR1 is MNHEY and CDR2 is SVGAGI. CDR3 length equals 16 residues. The CDR3 nucleotides are TGTGCCAGCAGTTACTCGACAGGGGAGAGCTCCTACGAGCAGTACTTC. Amino acids: CASSYSTGESSYEQYF.

This chain's CDR3 is CASSGTGNPYEQYF. As DNA, the CDR3 is TGCGCCAGCAGTGGTACAGGCAACCCCTACGAGCAGTACTTC. V usage is TRBV10-1 and J usage is TRBJ2-7; tentative D call: TRBD1 (5 bases). V was pared by 4 bases and J by 2 bases, with 12 bases between. Germline CDR1 and CDR2: WNHNN and SYGVQD (reference sequence). The CDR3 spans 14 residues.

As regards this clone: The junction and the germline gene differ at one end; a read error may be behind it. The V call is TRBV15, the J call TRBJ2-7; 13 nucleotides agree with TRBD2. This CDR3 is built from 13 residues. Germline values: CDR1 LNHNV, CDR2 YYDKDF (reference sequence). The chain's CDR3 is CATSRDGTSGIDF. The CDR3, as DNA: TGTGCCACCAGCAGAGATGGGACTAGCGGGATAGACTTC.

The chain uses TRBV19 and TRBJ2-7, with 7 positions matching TRBD2. Germline CDR1 LNHDA, CDR2 SQIVND (reference sequence). V shed 6 bases and J 5 bases; nucleotides not matched to a gene: 4. This CDR3 region has 12 residues. The CDR3 DNA reads as TGTGCCAGTAGCGGGGGGTTACACGAGCAGTACTTC. This codes for CASSGGLHEQYF.

The chain recombines TRBV5-4 with TRBJ1-2, with D hard to call. V shed 4 bases and J shed 6 bases, with 19 bases lying between them. CDR1 and CDR2 from the germline V gene are SGHNT and YYREEE (reference sequence). The CDR3 loop spans 15 amino acids. In nucleotides, the CDR3 is TGTGCCAGCAGCGGGAGCCCCCTGGGTAGGGATGGCTACACCTTC. The encoded protein is CASSGSPLGRDGYTF.

The V gene is TRBV7-2, the J gene TRBJ1-2, with 10 bases lining up with TRBD1. V was pared by 1 base and J by 4 bases, with 3 bases of the junction left unmatched. Germline-derived CDR1 and CDR2 are SGHTA and FQGNSA. CDR3 length: 15 residues. The CDR3 is CASSLGTGGVYGYTF. The CDR3 DNA follows: TGTGCCAGCAGCTTAGGGACAGGGGGAGTCTATGGCTACACCTTC.

This clone was picked up one time. The J gene is TRBJ2-5, the V gene TRBV4-3; D is possibly TRBD1 or TRBD2 (5 bases each). Germline V gene sequence: CDR1 LGHNA, CDR2 YSLEER. The ends were cut back, 4 bases at V and 3 bases at J, with 9 bases in the middle. This CDR3 comprises 13 residues. This CDR3 is CASSRDVEETQYF. The CDR3 region has the DNA TGCGCCAGCAGCCGGGACGTCGAAGAGACCCAGTACTTC.